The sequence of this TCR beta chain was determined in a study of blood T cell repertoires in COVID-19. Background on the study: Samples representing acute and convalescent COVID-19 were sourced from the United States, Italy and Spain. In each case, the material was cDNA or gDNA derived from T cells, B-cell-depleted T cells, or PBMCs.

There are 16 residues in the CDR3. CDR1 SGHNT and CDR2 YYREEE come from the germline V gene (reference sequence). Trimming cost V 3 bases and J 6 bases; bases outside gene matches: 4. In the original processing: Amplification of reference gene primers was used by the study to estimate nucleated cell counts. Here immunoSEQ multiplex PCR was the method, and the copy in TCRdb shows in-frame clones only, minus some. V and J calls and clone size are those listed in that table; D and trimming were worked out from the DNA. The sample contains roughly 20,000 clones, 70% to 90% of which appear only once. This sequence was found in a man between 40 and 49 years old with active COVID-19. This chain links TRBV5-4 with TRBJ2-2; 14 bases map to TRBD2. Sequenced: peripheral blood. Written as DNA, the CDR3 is TGTGCCAGCAGCTGGGGACTAGCGGGAGCTCCCGGGGAGCTGTTTTTT. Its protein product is CASSWGLAGAPGELFF.